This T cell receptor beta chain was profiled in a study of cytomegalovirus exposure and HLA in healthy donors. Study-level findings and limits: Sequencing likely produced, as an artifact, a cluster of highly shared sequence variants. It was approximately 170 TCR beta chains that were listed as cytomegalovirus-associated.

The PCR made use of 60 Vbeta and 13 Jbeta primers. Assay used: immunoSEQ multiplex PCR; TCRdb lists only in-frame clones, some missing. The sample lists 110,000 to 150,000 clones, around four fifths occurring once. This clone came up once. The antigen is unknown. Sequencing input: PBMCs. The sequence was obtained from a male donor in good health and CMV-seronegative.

The CDR3 DNA sequence: TGTGCCAGCAGCCAAGGGGCGGCAGGGGGAGGCTACACCTTC. Translation: CASSQGAAGGGYTF. V and J are TRBV4-2 and TRBJ1-2; 7 nucleotides match TRBD1. The length of the CDR3 is 14 residues. Germline CDR1 and CDR2: LGHNA and YNFKEQ. The ends lost 1 base at V and 8 bases at J; junction bases unmatched: 7.